The T cell receptor (beta chain) described here comes from a study of PD-1 blockade in classical Hodgkin lymphoma. V gave up 1 base and J gave up 4 bases, with 12 bases separating them. CDR1 and CDR2 (germline): MNHEY, SMNVEV (reference sequence). The CDR3 runs 15 residues. General study points: Lower baseline TCR diversity marked trial partial responders and progressors.

A note on this clone: The antigen is not known.

Every patient experienced relapse after autologous stem cell transplantation, and brentuximab vedotin exposure varied. Generated by immunoSEQ multiplex PCR, the TCRdb table keeps only in-frame clones and is missing some. Of 95,000 to 100,000 clones in the sample, around 89% were seen once. The chain is built from TRBV27 and TRBJ2-3; the D gene is possibly TRBD1 (5 bases). The sample here was peripheral blood mononuclear cells (PBMCs), taken before the second cycle of nivolumab. This receptor was identified in a human donor with classical Hodgkin lymphoma. The CDR3 region is CASSLFGAAADTQYF. The CDR3 region has the DNA TGTGCCAGCAGTTTATTTGGGGCGGCGGCAGATACGCAGTATTTT.